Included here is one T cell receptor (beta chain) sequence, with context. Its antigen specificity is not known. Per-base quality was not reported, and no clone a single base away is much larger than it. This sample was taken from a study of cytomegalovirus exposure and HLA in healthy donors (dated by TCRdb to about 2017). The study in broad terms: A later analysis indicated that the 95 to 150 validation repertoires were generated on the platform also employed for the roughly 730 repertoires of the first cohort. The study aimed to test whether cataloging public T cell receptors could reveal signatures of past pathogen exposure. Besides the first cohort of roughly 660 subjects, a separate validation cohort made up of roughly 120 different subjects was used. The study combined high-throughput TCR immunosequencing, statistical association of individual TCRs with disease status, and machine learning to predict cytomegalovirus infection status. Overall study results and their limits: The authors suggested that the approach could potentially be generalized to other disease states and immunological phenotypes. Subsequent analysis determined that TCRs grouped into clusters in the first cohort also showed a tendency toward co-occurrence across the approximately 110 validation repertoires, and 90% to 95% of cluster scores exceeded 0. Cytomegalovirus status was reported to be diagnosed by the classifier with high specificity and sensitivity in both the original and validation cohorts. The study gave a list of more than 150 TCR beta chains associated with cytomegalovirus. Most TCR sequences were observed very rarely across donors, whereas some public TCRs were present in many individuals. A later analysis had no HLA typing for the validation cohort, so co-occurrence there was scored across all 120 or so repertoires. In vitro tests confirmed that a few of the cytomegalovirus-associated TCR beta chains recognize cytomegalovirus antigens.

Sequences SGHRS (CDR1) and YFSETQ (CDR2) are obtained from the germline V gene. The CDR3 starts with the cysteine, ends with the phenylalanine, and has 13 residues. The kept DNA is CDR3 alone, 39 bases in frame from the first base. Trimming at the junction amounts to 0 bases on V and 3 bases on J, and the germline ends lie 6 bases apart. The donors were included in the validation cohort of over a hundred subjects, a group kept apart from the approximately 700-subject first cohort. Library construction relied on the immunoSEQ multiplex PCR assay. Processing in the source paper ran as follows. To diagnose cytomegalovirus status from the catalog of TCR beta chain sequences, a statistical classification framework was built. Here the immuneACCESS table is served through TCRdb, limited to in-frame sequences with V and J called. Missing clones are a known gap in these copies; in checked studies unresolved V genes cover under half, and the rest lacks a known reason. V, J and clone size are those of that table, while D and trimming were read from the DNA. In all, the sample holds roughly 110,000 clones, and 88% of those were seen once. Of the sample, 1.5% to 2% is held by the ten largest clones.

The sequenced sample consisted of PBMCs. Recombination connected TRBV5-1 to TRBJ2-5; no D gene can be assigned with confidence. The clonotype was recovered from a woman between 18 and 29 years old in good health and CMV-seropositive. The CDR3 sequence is CASSLAPEETQYF. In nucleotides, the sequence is TGCGCCAGCAGCTTGGCCCCCGAAGAGACCCAGTACTTC.